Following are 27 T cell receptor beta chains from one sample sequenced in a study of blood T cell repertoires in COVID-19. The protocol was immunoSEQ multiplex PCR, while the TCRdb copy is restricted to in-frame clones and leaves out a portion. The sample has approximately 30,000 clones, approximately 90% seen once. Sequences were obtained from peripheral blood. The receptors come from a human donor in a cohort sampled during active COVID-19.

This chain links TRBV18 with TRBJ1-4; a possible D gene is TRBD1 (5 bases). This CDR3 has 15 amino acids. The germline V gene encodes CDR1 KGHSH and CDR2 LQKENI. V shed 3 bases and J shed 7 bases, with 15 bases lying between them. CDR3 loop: CASSPLGGDSEKLFF. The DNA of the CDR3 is TGTGCCAGCTCACCCCTCGGGGGGGATAGTGAAAAACTGTTTTTT.

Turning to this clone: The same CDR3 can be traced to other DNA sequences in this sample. The CDR3 sequence is CASSIRQGYEQYF. The CDR3 region has the DNA TGTGCCAGTAGTATAAGACAGGGGTACGAGCAGTACTTC. V gene TRBV19 combines with J gene TRBJ2-7; 8 positions agree with TRBD1. The germline V gene encodes CDR1 LNHDA and CDR2 SQIVND (reference sequence). The CDR3 has 13 residues. The ends lost 2 bases at V and 4 bases at J; junction bases unmatched: 1.

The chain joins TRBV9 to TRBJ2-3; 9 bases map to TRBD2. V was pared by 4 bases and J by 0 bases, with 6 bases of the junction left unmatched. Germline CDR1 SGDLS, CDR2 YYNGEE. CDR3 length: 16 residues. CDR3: CASSTRLAASTDTQYF. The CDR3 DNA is TGTGCCAGCAGCACTAGACTAGCGGCTAGCACAGATACGCAGTATTTT.

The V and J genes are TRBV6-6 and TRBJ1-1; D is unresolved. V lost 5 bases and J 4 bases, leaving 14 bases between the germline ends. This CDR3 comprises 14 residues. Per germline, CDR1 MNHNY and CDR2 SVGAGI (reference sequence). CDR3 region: CASSLLPGATEAFF. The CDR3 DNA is TGTGCCAGCAGTCTGCTCCCGGGAGCCACTGAAGCTTTCTTT.

CDR3 sequence: CASSLMREGYEQYF. The CDR3 DNA sequence: TGCGCCAGCAGCTTGATGAGGGAGGGCTACGAGCAGTACTTC. The V gene is TRBV5-1, the J gene TRBJ2-7, with TRBD2 matching 7 bases. V lost 1 base and J lost 3; bases outside the gene matches: 4. The germline CDR1 and CDR2 sequences are SGHRS and YFSETQ. This CDR3 contains 14 residues. Drawing the rest from reference TRBV5-1 and TRBJ2-7, the complete variable domain is KAGVTQTPRYLIKTRGQQVTLSCSPISGHRSVSWYQQTPGQGLQFLFEYFSETQRNKGNFPGRFSGRQFSNSRSEMNVSTLELGDSALYLCASSLMREGYEQYFGPGTRLTVT.

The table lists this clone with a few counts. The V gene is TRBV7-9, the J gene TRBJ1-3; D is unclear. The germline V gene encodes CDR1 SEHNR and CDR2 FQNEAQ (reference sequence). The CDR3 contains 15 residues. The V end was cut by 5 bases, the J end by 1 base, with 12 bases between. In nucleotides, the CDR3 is TGTGCCAGCAGCCCCCTCCTTTCGTCTGGAAACACCATATATTTT. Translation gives CASSPLLSSGNTIYF.

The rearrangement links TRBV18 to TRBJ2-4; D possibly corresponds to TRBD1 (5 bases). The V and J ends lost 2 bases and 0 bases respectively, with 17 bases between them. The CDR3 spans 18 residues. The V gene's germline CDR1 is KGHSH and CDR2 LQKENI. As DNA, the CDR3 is TGTGCCAGCTCACCAGTCCAGGGCCTCATTTTAGCCAAAAACATTCAGTACTTC. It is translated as CASSPVQGLILAKNIQYF.

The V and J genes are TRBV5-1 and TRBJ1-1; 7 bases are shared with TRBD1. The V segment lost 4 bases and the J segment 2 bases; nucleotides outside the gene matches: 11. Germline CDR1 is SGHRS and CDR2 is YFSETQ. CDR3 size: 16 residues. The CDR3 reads CASSRQGRAFNTEAFF. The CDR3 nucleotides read TGCGCCAGCAGCCGACAGGGCCGAGCTTTTAACACTGAAGCTTTCTTT.

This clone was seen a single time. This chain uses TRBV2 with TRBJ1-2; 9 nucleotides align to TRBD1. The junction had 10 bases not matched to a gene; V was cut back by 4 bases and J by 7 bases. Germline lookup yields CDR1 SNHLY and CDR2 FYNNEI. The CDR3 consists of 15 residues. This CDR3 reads CASSGRDRAYSGYTF. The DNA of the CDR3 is TGTGCCAGCAGTGGCCGGGACAGGGCTTATTCTGGCTACACCTTC.

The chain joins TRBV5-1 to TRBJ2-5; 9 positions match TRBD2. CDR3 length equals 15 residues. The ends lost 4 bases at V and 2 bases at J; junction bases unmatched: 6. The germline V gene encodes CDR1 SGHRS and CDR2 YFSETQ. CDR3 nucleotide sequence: TGCGCCAGCAGCCCTCTAGCGGGGCGACAAGAGACCCAGTACTTC. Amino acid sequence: CASSPLAGRQETQYF. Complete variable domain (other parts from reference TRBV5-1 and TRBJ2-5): KAGVTQTPRYLIKTRGQQVTLSCSPISGHRSVSWYQQTPGQGLQFLFEYFSETQRNKGNFPGRFSGRQFSNSRSEMNVSTLELGDSALYLCASSPLAGRQETQYFGPGTRLLVL.

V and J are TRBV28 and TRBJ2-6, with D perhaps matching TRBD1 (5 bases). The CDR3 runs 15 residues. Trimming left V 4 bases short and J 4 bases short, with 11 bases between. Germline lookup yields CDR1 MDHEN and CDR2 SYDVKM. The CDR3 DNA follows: TGTGCCAGCAGTTCCCAGGGTGGAGGGGCCAACGTCCTGACTTTC. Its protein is CASSSQGGGANVLTF.

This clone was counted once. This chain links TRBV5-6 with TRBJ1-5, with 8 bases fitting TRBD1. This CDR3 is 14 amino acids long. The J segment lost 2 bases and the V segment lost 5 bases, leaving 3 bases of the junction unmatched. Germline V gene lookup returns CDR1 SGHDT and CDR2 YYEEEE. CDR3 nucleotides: TGTGCCAGCAGTGTACAGGGGGGCAATCAGCCCCAGCATTTT. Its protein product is CASSVQGGNQPQHF.

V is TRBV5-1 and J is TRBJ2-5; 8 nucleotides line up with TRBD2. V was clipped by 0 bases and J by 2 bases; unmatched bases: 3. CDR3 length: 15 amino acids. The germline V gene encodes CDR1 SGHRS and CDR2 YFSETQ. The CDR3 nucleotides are TGCGCCAGCAGCTTGGGACTAGCGATACAAGAGACCCAGTACTTC. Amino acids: CASSLGLAIQETQYF. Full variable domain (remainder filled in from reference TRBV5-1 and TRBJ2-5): KAGVTQTPRYLIKTRGQQVTLSCSPISGHRSVSWYQQTPGQGLQFLFEYFSETQRNKGNFPGRFSGRQFSNSRSEMNVSTLELGDSALYLCASSLGLAIQETQYFGPGTRLLVL.

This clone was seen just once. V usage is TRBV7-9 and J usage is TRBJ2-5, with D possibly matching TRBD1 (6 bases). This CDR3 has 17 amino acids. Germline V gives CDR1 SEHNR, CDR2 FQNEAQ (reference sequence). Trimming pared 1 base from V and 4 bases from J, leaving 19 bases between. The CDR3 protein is CASSLVPGRTQGETQYF. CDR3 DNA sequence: TGTGCCAGCAGCTTAGTCCCGGGACGTACACAGGGAGAGACCCAGTACTTC.

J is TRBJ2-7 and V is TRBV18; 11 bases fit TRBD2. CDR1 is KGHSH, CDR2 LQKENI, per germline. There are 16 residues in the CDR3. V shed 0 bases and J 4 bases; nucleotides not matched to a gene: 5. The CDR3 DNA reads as TGTGCCAGCTCACCACCGTCTAGCGGGGGGCCTTACGAGCAGTACTTC. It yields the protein CASSPPSSGGPYEQYF.

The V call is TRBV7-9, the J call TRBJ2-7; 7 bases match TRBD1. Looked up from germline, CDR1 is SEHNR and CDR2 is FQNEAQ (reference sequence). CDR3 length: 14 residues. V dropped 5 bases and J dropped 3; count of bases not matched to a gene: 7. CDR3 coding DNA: TGTGCCAGCAGCCAGGGGGTAGGGGGCTACGAGCAGTACTTC. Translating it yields CASSQGVGGYEQYF.

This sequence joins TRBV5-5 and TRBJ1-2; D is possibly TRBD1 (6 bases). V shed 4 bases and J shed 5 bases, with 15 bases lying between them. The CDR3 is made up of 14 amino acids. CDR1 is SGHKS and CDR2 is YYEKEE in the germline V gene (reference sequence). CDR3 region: CASSPDRPRYGYTF. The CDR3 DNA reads TGTGCCAGCAGCCCCGACAGGCCAAGGTATGGCTACACCTTC.

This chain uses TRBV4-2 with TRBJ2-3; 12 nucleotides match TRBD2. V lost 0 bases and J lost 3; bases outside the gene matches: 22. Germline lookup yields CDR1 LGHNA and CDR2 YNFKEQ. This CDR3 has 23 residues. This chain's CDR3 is CASSQDSGDPSGRASSMTDTQYF. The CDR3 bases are TGTGCCAGCAGCCAAGATTCGGGTGATCCTAGCGGGAGGGCAAGTAGTATGACAGATACGCAGTATTTT.

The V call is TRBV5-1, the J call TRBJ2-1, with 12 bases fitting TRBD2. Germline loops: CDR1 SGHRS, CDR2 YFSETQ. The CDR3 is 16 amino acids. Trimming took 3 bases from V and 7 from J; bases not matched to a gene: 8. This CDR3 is CASSYPSGGAVNEQFF. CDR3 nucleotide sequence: TGCGCCAGCAGCTACCCTAGCGGGGGGGCGGTAAATGAGCAGTTCTTC.

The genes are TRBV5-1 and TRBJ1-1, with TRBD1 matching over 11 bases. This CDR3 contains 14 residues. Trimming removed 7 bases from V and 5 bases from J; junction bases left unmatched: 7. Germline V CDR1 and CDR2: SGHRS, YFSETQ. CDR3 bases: TGCGCCAGCTTTTCCGGGACAGGGGGAACTGAAGCTTTCTTT. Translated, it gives CASFSGTGGTEAFF.

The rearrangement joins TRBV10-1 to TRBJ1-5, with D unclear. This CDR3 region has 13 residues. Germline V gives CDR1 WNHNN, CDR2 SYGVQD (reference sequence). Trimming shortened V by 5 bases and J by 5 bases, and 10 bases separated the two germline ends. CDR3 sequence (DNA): TGCGCCAGCAGTCTCTCCTCGGATCAGCCCCAGCATTTT. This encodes CASSLSSDQPQHF.

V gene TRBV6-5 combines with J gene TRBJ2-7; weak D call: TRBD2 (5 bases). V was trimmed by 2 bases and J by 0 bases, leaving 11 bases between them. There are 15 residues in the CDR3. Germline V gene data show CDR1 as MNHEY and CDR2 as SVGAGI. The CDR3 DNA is TGTGCCAGCAGTTACGGGCCCCGGGGCTCCTACGAGCAGTACTTC. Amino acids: CASSYGPRGSYEQYF.

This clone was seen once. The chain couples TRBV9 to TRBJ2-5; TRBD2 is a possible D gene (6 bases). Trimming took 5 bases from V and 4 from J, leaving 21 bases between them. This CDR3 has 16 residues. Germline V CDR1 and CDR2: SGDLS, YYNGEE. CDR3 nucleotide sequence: TGTGCCAGCAGTAAGACCGGCCTAGGGGAGGTAGAGACCCAGTACTTC. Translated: CASSKTGLGEVETQYF.

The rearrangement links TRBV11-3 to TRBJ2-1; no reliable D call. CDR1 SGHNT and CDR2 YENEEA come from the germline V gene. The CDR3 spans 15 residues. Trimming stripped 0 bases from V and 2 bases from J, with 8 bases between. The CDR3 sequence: CASSLEVRPYNEQFF. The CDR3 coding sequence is TGTGCCAGCAGCTTAGAGGTCAGGCCCTACAATGAGCAGTTCTTC.

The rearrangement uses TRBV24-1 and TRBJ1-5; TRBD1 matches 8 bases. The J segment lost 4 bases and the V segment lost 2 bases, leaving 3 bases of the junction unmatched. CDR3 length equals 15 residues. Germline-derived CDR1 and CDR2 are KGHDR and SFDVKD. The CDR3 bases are TGTGCCACCAGTGATTCCGGACAGGGAAATCAGCCCCAGCATTTT. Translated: CATSDSGQGNQPQHF.

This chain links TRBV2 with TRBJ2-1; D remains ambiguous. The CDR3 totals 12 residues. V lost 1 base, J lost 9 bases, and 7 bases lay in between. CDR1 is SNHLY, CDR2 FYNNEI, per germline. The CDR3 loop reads CASSEDSGEQFF. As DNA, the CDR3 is TGTGCCAGCAGTGAAGACTCCGGTGAGCAGTTCTTC.

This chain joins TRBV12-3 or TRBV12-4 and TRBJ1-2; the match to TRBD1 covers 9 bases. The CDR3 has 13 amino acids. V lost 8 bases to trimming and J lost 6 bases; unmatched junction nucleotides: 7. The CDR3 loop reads CASLVGQGDGYTF. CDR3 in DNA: TGTGCCAGCTTAGTGGGACAGGGCGATGGCTACACCTTC.